Presented here are 18 T cell receptor beta chains from one specimen sequenced in a study of T cell repertoires in cytomegalovirus infection. TCRdb used MiXCR to reprocess the reads, holding one entry per CDR3 protein. The sample lists roughly 150,000 distinct CDR3 sequences, about a quarter occurring once. The sequenced sample consisted of PBMCs. These TCRs come from a human donor in good health (CMV status not recorded). Some clones in this sample may be carry-over from other donors' samples.

This clonotype was seen many times. V and J are TRBV7-6 and TRBJ2-7; D is unresolved. CDR1 is SGHVS, CDR2 FNYEAQ, per germline. V was clipped by 5 bases and J by 0 bases, with 11 bases between them. CDR3 length: 14 amino acids. CDR3 in amino acids: CASSLAISSYEQYF. In DNA form, the CDR3 reads TGTGCCAGCAGCCTCGCGATTAGCTCCTACGAGCAGTACTTC.

The J gene is TRBJ1-1, the V gene TRBV7-2; 9 nucleotides line up with TRBD1. V lost 5 bases, J lost 7 bases, and 11 bases stayed unmatched. Germline CDR1 reads SGHTA; CDR2 reads FQGNSA. The CDR3 runs to 15 residues. CDR3 sequence: CASSTRGQGGVEAFF. CDR3 DNA sequence: TGTGCCAGCAGCACCCGGGGACAGGGAGGAGTTGAAGCTTTCTTT.

This clonotype occurred many times. V and J are TRBV7-6 and TRBJ1-1; 10 bases line up with TRBD1. There are 17 residues in the CDR3. The V segment lost 1 base and the J segment 1 base; nucleotides outside the gene matches: 6. CDR1 is SGHVS, CDR2 FNYEAQ, per germline. The CDR3 coding sequence is TGTGCCAGCAGCTTAGGCATAGGACAGGGGGGGAACACTGAAGCTTTCTTT. Residues: CASSLGIGQGGNTEAFF.

This clonotype was seen repeatedly, ten times or more. The rearrangement links TRBV12-3 or TRBV12-4 to TRBJ2-7; D uncertain. Trimming shortened V by 5 bases and J by 5 bases, and 25 bases separated the two germline ends. CDR3 size: 17 residues. The CDR3, as DNA: TGTGCCAGCAGTCCGGGTAGTTGGTTTTCTTCGGGTAACGAGCAGTACTTC. Protein: CASSPGSWFSSGNEQYF.

This clonotype was detected only a few times. V usage is TRBV20-1 and J usage is TRBJ1-2; D remains unclear. The CDR3 is 14 residues long. Trimming cost V 3 bases and J 5 bases, with 16 bases left between them. Germline V gene lookup returns CDR1 DFQATT and CDR2 SNEGSKA (reference sequence). CDR3 in amino acids: CSARGSGIPYGYTF. The CDR3 DNA reads TGCAGTGCTAGGGGGTCCGGGATCCCGTATGGCTACACCTTC.

The CDR3 DNA reads as TGTGCCAGCAGTTACTCGAAGCCAGTAGCGAACACCGGGGAGCTGTTTTTT. This codes for CASSYSKPVANTGELFF. The genes are TRBV6-2 or TRBV6-3 and TRBJ2-2, with no clear D. Per the germline V gene, CDR1 is MNHEY and CDR2 is SVGEGT. The ends were cut back, 0 bases at V and 0 bases at J, with 11 bases in the middle. The length of the CDR3 is 17 residues.

This clonotype was detected many times. The chain carries TRBV29-1 and TRBJ1-1; D is undetermined. Germline loops: CDR1 SQVTM, CDR2 ANQGSEA. This CDR3 has 12 residues. Trimming cost V 6 bases and J 4 bases, with 12 bases left between them. CDR3 DNA: TGCAGCGTGATGGATTGGGGCACTGAAGCTTTCTTT. This translates into CSVMDWGTEAFF.

V is TRBV5-1 and J is TRBJ2-2; D remains ambiguous. Germline lookup yields CDR1 SGHRS and CDR2 YFSETQ. The V gene lost 0 bases and the J gene lost 7 bases, with 7 bases spanning the gap. The CDR3 spans 13 residues. The CDR3 sequence is CASSLEGNGELFF. CDR3 bases: TGCGCCAGCAGCTTGGAAGGGAACGGGGAGCTGTTTTTT.

This clonotype has just a few counts. This chain joins TRBV28 and TRBJ1-2; 7 nucleotides match TRBD1. Germline V gene lookup returns CDR1 MDHEN and CDR2 SYDVKM. The V and J ends lost 3 bases and 2 bases, in that order; junction bases with no gene match: 6. The CDR3 length is 15 residues. The CDR3 nucleotides read TGTGCCAGCAGTTTTCAAAGCAGGGGGAACTATGGCTACACCTTC. Protein sequence: CASSFQSRGNYGYTF.

This clonotype was detected a few times. The V call is TRBV12-5, the J call TRBJ2-3; tentative D call: TRBD2 (5 bases). This CDR3 comprises 16 residues. The germline V and J ends were trimmed by 3 bases and 0 bases, with 13 bases remaining between them. Germline V gene sequence: CDR1 LGHNT, CDR2 FRNRAP. CDR3 protein: CASGLGLAPSTDTQYF. The CDR3 DNA reads as TGTGCTAGTGGTTTAGGACTCGCCCCTAGCACAGATACGCAGTATTTT.

There are many counts of this clonotype. The chain links TRBV7-8 to TRBJ2-1; TRBD1 agrees at 7 bases. Trimming removed 5 bases from V and 5 bases from J; junction bases left unmatched: 6. The CDR3 spans 14 residues. Germline V gives CDR1 SGHVS, CDR2 FQNEAQ. The CDR3 sequence is CASSNPGQNNEQFF. The CDR3 DNA reads as TGTGCCAGCAGCAACCCGGGACAGAACAATGAGCAGTTCTTC. The full variable domain, rest sourced from reference TRBV7-8 and TRBJ2-1, is GAGVSQSPRYKVAKRGQDVALRCDPISGHVSLFWYQQALGQGPEFLTYFQNEAQLDKSGLPSDRFFAERPEGSVSTLKIQRTQQEDSAVYLCASSNPGQNNEQFFGPGTRLTVL.

The V and J genes are TRBV2 and TRBJ1-5, with 7 bases lining up with TRBD1. V trimming: 11 bases; J trimming: 0 bases; junction bases outside the gene matches: 13. The CDR3 extends over 16 amino acids. Germline CDR1 is SNHLY and CDR2 is FYNNEI. CDR3 DNA: TGTGCCTCCCTGAGGGACAGATATTATAGCAATCAGCCCCAGCATTTT. Translating gives CASLRDRYYSNQPQHF.

The V gene is TRBV7-3, the J gene TRBJ1-1; D is possibly TRBD1 (6 bases). V shed 4 bases and J shed 4 bases, with 13 bases lying between them. The CDR3 has 14 residues. Germline loops: CDR1 SGHTA, CDR2 FQGTGA. In nucleotides, the CDR3 is TGTGCCAGCAGCTCACAGGGTGGAGGCACTGAAGCTTTCTTT. Translated, it gives CASSSQGGGTEAFF.

This clonotype was counted many times. The chain uses TRBV19 and TRBJ2-1, with 12 bases aligning to TRBD2. The CDR3 consists of 19 residues. The V and J ends lost 11 bases and 4 bases, in that order; junction bases with no gene match: 21. Looked up from germline, CDR1 is LNHDA and CDR2 is SQIVND (reference sequence). The CDR3 protein is CAGSPSHSASGGGYNEQFF. The CDR3 region has the DNA TGTGCCGGATCCCCCTCCCACTCGGCTAGCGGGGGGGGGTACAATGAGCAGTTCTTC. Full variable domain (outside the CDR3, taken from reference TRBV19 and TRBJ2-1): DGGITQSPKYLFRKEGQNVTLSCEQNLNHDAMYWYRQDPGQGLRLIYYSQIVNDFQKGDIAEGYSVSREKKESFPLTVTSAQKNPTAFYLCAGSPSHSASGGGYNEQFFGPGTRLTVL.

The table lists this clonotype with a few counts. The gene calls are TRBV6-6 and TRBJ2-7; 7 bases are a match to TRBD1. Trimming cost V 0 bases and J 1 base; bases outside gene matches: 12. CDR1 and CDR2 from the germline V gene are MNHNY and SVGAGI (reference sequence). This CDR3 spans 18 amino acids. The DNA of the CDR3 is TGTGCCAGCAGTTACTCGCCCCCAGGGGGACCCTCTTCCTACGAGCAGTACTTC. Protein: CASSYSPPGGPSSYEQYF.

This clonotype was observed a handful of times. This chain uses TRBV5-3 with TRBJ2-7; 10 bases match TRBD1. TRBV5-3 counts as an open reading frame of uncertain function. The CDR3 is 15 residues long. With 8 bases clipped from V and 3 bases from J, the junction kept 11 bases outside the gene matches. The CDR3 DNA reads TGTGCCAGCAGCCCTCAGGGACAGGGGAACTACGAGCAGTACTTC. It encodes CASSPQGQGNYEQYF.

The genes are TRBV29-1 and TRBJ1-1; maybe TRBD1 (6 bases). Germline CDR1 and CDR2: SQVTM and ANQGSEA. Trimming shortened V by 6 bases and J by 0 bases, and 11 bases separated the two germline ends. The CDR3 covers 13 residues. The CDR3 here is CSVQGQLNTEAFF. The CDR3 coding sequence is TGCAGCGTCCAAGGACAGTTGAACACTGAAGCTTTCTTT.

Details on this clonotype: A much larger clone differs by one base, so this may be a read error. The chain employs TRBV7-2 and TRBJ2-3; D perhaps matches TRBD1 (5 bases). The CDR3 has 14 amino acids. CDR1 is SGHTA and CDR2 is FQGNSA in the germline V gene. The chain's CDR3 is CDSSLKGLVDTQYF. The CDR3 DNA reads as TGTGACAGCAGCTTAAAGGGGCTGGTAGATACGCAGTATTTT.